These T cell receptor beta chains were read from a single sample in a study of blood T cell repertoires in COVID-19. Data came from immunoSEQ multiplex PCR; TCRdb stores just in-frame clones and leaves some out. The table records tens of thousands of clones, roughly 90% of them present only once. The sequenced sample consisted of peripheral blood. The receptors originated from a human donor in a cohort sampled during active COVID-19. Each CDR3 is given with its conserved first and last residue. Each record gives: J gene, clone size, CDR3 length, V gene, D gene, CDR3 DNA, CDR3 protein. A D gene is named only where the DNA matches it firmly. Some rows mark clone size as missing; the rest say once, few, many or name a class of expanded clone.

>TRBJ2-4|.|14|TRBV27|TRBD2
TGTGCCAGCAGTCCGGGACTAGCGGGGGACATTCAGTACTTC
CASSPGLAGDIQYF
>TRBJ2-7|.|16|TRBV19|TRBD1
TGTGCCAGTAGTTTCCGGGACAGGTCAAGTGTATACGAGCAGTACTTC
CASSFRDRSSVYEQYF
>TRBJ2-5|.|16|TRBV9|TRBD2
TGTGCCAGCAGCCCCGGACTAGCGGGGGGCGGAGAGACCCAGTACTTC
CASSPGLAGGGETQYF
>TRBJ1-2|.|17|TRBV6-1|TRBD1
TGTGCCAGCAGTGAATTACCAGACAGGGGTATTCGGTATGGCTACACCTTC
CASSELPDRGIRYGYTF
>TRBJ2-1|.|14|TRBV20-1|.
TGCAGTGCTAGTGCATCGGGCTCCTACAATGAGCAGTTCTTC
CSASASGSYNEQFF
>TRBJ1-1|.|13|TRBV14|.
TGTGCCAGCAGGTCGGGGAGTCGGACTGAAGCTTTCTTT
CASRSGSRTEAFF
>TRBJ1-1|.|12|TRBV14|TRBD1
TGTGCCAGCAGCCCGGGGACAGTGGAAGCTTTCTTT
CASSPGTVEAFF
>TRBJ2-2|.|13|TRBV19|.
TGTGCCAGTAGTTTGACACACACCGGGGAGCTGTTTTTT
CASSLTHTGELFF
>TRBJ2-5|.|14|TRBV5-6|.
TGTGCCAGCACTCCGGGGGAACTCCGGGAGACCCAGTACTTC
CASTPGELRETQYF
>TRBJ2-7|once|15|TRBV25-1|.
TGTGCCAGCCCCGAAGGGCAGGGGCTTACCTACGAGCAGTACTTC
CASPEGQGLTYEQYF
>TRBJ1-1|once|17|TRBV7-6|TRBD1
TGTGCCAGCAGCTTAGGAGGGGACAGGGCCCTGAACACTGAAGCTTTCTTT
CASSLGGDRALNTEAFF
>TRBJ1-1|.|13|TRBV6-5|.
TGTGCCAGCAGGCGATCGCAGAACACTGAAGCTTTCTTT
CASRRSQNTEAFF
>TRBJ1-1|.|15|TRBV19|TRBD1
TGTGCCAGTAGTCTGGACAGGGCCTCTCTCACTGAAGCTTTCTTT
CASSLDRASLTEAFF
>TRBJ2-5|.|13|TRBV11-3|.
TGTGCCAGCAGCGGGGGGGCAAGGGAGACCCAGTACTTC
CASSGGARETQYF
>TRBJ1-1|.|13|TRBV29-1|.
TGCAGCGTCGAAACAGGCGGCGACACTGAAGCTTTCTTT
CSVETGGDTEAFF
>TRBJ1-6|few|13|TRBV5-4|.
TGTGCCAGCAGCCCACCGGGGGGTTCACCCCTCCACTTT
CASSPPGGSPLHF
>TRBJ2-2|.|14|TRBV6-1|.
TGTGCCAGCAGTGAACAGGGGAACACCGGGGAGCTGTTTTTT
CASSEQGNTGELFF
>TRBJ1-1|.|18|TRBV5-6|TRBD1
TGTGCCAGCAGCCCCGAGTCGAGACAGGGGCGAGGGAACACTGAAGCTTTCTTT
CASSPESRQGRGNTEAFF
>TRBJ1-5|.|16|TRBV19|.
TGTGCCAGTAGTATGAAGGGGTATGGGAGCAATCAGCCCCAGCATTTT
CASSMKGYGSNQPQHF
>TRBJ2-5|.|13|TRBV7-3|TRBD1
TGTGCCAGCAGCCTGACAGGGGCAGAGACCCAGTACTTC
CASSLTGAETQYF
>TRBJ1-3|.|20|TRBV19|.
TGTGCCAGTAGTAAAGGGGCGCTGAAGGACCAAGGTGACTCTGGAAACACCATATATTTT
CASSKGALKDQGDSGNTIYF
>TRBJ2-7|.|13|TRBV12-3/TRBV12-4|.
TGTGCCAGCACTCCTGGGCTCTCCTACGAGCAGTACTTC
CASTPGLSYEQYF
>TRBJ2-7|.|19|TRBV6-6|TRBD2
TGTGCCAGCAGTGGATCCGGGACAAGGAATCTCGGGGGGGACTACGAGCAGTACTTC
CASSGSGTRNLGGDYEQYF
>TRBJ2-7|medium-sized|15|TRBV4-1|TRBD2
TGCGCCAGCAGCCAAGAGTCCGGGGGGGGCTACGAGCAGTACTTC
CASSQESGGGYEQYF
>TRBJ1-5|.|14|TRBV19|.
TGTGCCAGTAGCCCTAGGGGTGAGGATCAGCCCCAGCATTTT
CASSPRGEDQPQHF
>TRBJ2-2|.|18|TRBV4-3|TRBD1
TGCGCCAGCAGCCAGTCGCCTACAGGGGGCACGAACACCGGGGAGCTGTTTTTT
CASSQSPTGGTNTGELFF
>TRBJ1-4|.|15|TRBV21-1|.
TGTGCCAGCAAAAAGGTAGCAGGGCCCCGTAAAAAACTGTTTTTT
CASKKVAGPRKKLFF
>TRBJ2-1|.|16|TRBV6-6|TRBD2
TGTGCCAGCAGCGACAAGCGGGGAGGCTCCTACAATGAGCAGTTCTTC
CASSDKRGGSYNEQFF
>TRBJ2-4|.|18|TRBV4-1|TRBD1
TGCGCCAGCAGCCACCCCCGGGACAGGGTCGAAGCCAAAAACATTCAGTACTTC
CASSHPRDRVEAKNIQYF